This T cell receptor beta chain was sequenced during a study of blood T cell repertoires in COVID-19. Clones were read by immunoSEQ multiplex PCR, and TCRdb kept only the in-frame ones, dropping some. The table shows 150,000 to 200,000 clones, with around 83% occurring only once. CDR1 is KGHSH and CDR2 is LQKENI in the germline V gene. There are 14 residues in the CDR3. The trim removed 6 bases at V and 4 bases at J, leaving 5 bases unmatched. The TCR was taken from a man aged 50 or older who had recovered from COVID-19. Sequencing was performed on PBMCs or T cells enriched from blood (not recorded which). The chain couples TRBV18 to TRBJ2-3; 9 nucleotides agree with TRBD1. For the CDR3, the DNA is TGTGCCAGCTCCTCCACAGGGGGCGCAGATACGCAGTATTTT. Amino acid sequence: CASSSTGGADTQYF.